This T cell receptor (beta chain) was sequenced during a study of blood T cells in healthy people across ages. It was with a sample-barcoded 5' primer and a J-beta primer mix that a second PCR of about 6 to 12 cycles was run. A 12-random-nucleotide template-switch adaptor tagged each cDNA molecule. TCRdb reprocessed the 5' RACE reads via MiXCR and lists one record per CDR3 protein. The sample holds about 1.8 million distinct CDR3 sequences, around 48% seen once. This CDR3 spans 14 amino acids. Trimming left V 3 bases short and J 3 bases short, with 11 bases between. The germline gives CDR1 SGDLS, CDR2 YYNGEE. In its sample, this clonotype was seen a few times. Healthy Caucasian individuals from Russia aged about 6 to 95 served as donors.

The receptor comes from a woman in her thirties or forties in good health. The chain is built from TRBV9 and TRBJ2-3, with TRBD2 as a possible D gene (6 bases). Sequencing was done on a sample of blood. CDR3 bases: TGTGCCAGCAGCGACAGGACTACTACAGATACGCAGTATTTT. Translating it yields CASSDRTTTDTQYF.